Below are 30 T cell receptor beta chains sequenced from a single sample in a study of blood T cell repertoires in COVID-19. Sequencing used immunoSEQ multiplex PCR; TCRdb keeps in-frame clones, though not all of them. The sample lists some 290,000 clones, over 65% occurring once. Sequenced sample: peripheral blood. These receptors all stem from a man aged 55 to 69 who had recovered from COVID-19.

This clone was observed once. The chain couples TRBV24-1 to TRBJ2-1; 8 nucleotides line up with TRBD2. The V gene's germline CDR1 is KGHDR and CDR2 SFDVKD. Trimming removed 4 bases from V and 8 bases from J; junction bases left unmatched: 6. The length of the CDR3 is 14 residues. CDR3 amino acids: CATSDPSGPYEQFF. In DNA form, the CDR3 reads TGTGCCACCAGTGACCCTAGCGGGCCTTATGAGCAGTTCTTC.

The rearrangement uses TRBV7-9 and TRBJ2-7; TRBD1 matches at 9 bases. Germline V gene lookup returns CDR1 SEHNR and CDR2 FQNEAQ (reference sequence). J gave up 7 bases and V 5 bases, and 6 bases lay outside the gene matches. The CDR3 length is 13 residues. CDR3 in DNA: TGTGCCAGCAGCGCAAGGACAGGGGATGAGCAGTACTTC. Its protein product is CASSARTGDEQYF.

V is TRBV18 and J is TRBJ2-7; D possibly corresponds to TRBD1 (6 bases). Per the germline V gene, CDR1 is KGHSH and CDR2 is LQKENI. The CDR3 loop spans 13 amino acids. The V end lost 5 bases, the J end lost 3 bases, and 11 bases lay between the germline ends. The CDR3 here is CASSAGALYEQYF. CDR3 in DNA: TGTGCCAGCTCAGCAGGGGCCCTCTACGAGCAGTACTTC.

The CDR3 is CASSMLAGGPLGEQFF. The CDR3 nucleotides are TGTGCCAGTAGTATGTTGGCGGGGGGGCCGCTCGGTGAGCAGTTCTTC. The chain recombines TRBV19 with TRBJ2-1; 9 bases map to TRBD2. CDR3 length: 16 amino acids. The germline V gene encodes CDR1 LNHDA and CDR2 SQIVND (reference sequence). After removal of 3 bases from V and 9 bases from J, the junction contained 12 bases not matched to a gene.

The CDR3 sequence: CASNKQGSSYEQYF. The CDR3 region has the DNA TGTGCCAGCAACAAACAGGGGTCCTCCTACGAGCAGTACTTC. The chain carries TRBV5-5 and TRBJ2-7; 7 nucleotides line up with TRBD1. CDR1 is SGHKS and CDR2 is YYEKEE in the germline V gene (reference sequence). Unmatched junction bases numbered 6, after V lost 6 bases and J lost 0 bases. This CDR3 has 14 amino acids.

Details on this clone: Additional DNA sequences in this sample encode the identical CDR3. The rearrangement joins TRBV3-1 (or the pseudogene TRBV3-2) to TRBJ1-1; perhaps TRBD1 as D (5 bases). The germline V and J ends were trimmed by 1 base and 2 bases, with 8 bases remaining between them. CDR1 and CDR2 (germline): LGHDT, YNNKEL (reference sequence). The CDR3 length is 14 residues. The CDR3 sequence is CASSQVGGNTEAFF. Written as DNA, the CDR3 is TGTGCCAGCAGCCAAGTCGGGGGAAACACTGAAGCTTTCTTT.

The V call is TRBV7-2, the J call TRBJ2-3; D perhaps matches TRBD2 (5 bases). This CDR3 contains 15 residues. Germline CDR1 is SGHTA and CDR2 is FQGNSA. Trimming cost V 1 base and J 6 bases, with 14 bases left between them. As DNA, the CDR3 is TGTGCCAGCAGCTTAGGTCGGAGCGGATTTGATACGCAGTATTTT. Amino acid sequence: CASSLGRSGFDTQYF. Full variable domain (outside the CDR3, taken from reference TRBV7-2 and TRBJ2-3): GAGVSQSPSNKVTEKGKDVELRCDPISGHTALYWYRQSLGQGLEFLIYFQGNSAPDKSGLPSDRFSAERTGGSVSTLTIQRTQQEDSAVYLCASSLGRSGFDTQYFGPGTRLTVL.

This chain links TRBV15 with TRBJ2-3, with D maybe TRBD1 (5 bases). Trimming pared 0 bases from V and 9 bases from J, leaving 13 bases between. There are 14 residues in the CDR3. Per the germline V gene, CDR1 is LNHNV and CDR2 is YYDKDF (reference sequence). The CDR3 spells CATSRDRWGDTQYF. CDR3 DNA sequence: TGTGCCACCAGCAGAGATAGATGGGGCGACACGCAGTATTTT.

V and J are TRBV5-1 and TRBJ2-7, with TRBD2 matching 8 bases. V was clipped by 2 bases and J by 3 bases; unmatched bases: 7. Per the germline V gene, CDR1 is SGHRS and CDR2 is YFSETQ. This CDR3 has 15 amino acids. CDR3 protein: CASSLVSGVGYEQYF. In nucleotides, the CDR3 is TGCGCCAGCAGCTTAGTTAGCGGGGTAGGCTACGAGCAGTACTTC.

DNA of the CDR3: TGTGCCAGCAGTCAGACAAACAGGGGCTCCTATAATTCACCCCTCCACTTT. This translates into CASSQTNRGSYNSPLHF. The V gene is TRBV6-6, the J gene TRBJ1-6, with 7 nucleotides matching TRBD1. V dropped 5 bases and J dropped 0; count of bases not matched to a gene: 7. The germline V gene has CDR1 MNHNY and CDR2 SVGAGI (reference sequence). CDR3 length: 17 amino acids.

The chain joins TRBV5-4 to TRBJ2-1; D remains unclear. The germline gives CDR1 SGHNT, CDR2 YYREEE (reference sequence). The CDR3 spans 15 residues. V was cut by 1 base and J by 6 bases, with 14 bases left in between. CDR3 region: CASSLPSANSNEQFF. DNA for the CDR3: TGTGCCAGCAGCTTGCCTAGTGCAAATTCCAATGAGCAGTTCTTC. Full variable domain (outside the CDR3, taken from reference TRBV5-4 and TRBJ2-1): ETGVTQSPTHLIKTRGQQVTLRCSSQSGHNTVSWYQQALGQGPQFIFQYYREEENGRGNFPPRFSGLQFPNYSSELNVNALELDDSALYLCASSLPSANSNEQFFGPGTRLTVL.

The genes are TRBV7-6 and TRBJ2-5, with a tentative D call TRBD1 (6 bases). The CDR3 runs 16 residues. The V end lost 4 bases, the J end lost 5 bases, and 20 bases lay between the germline ends. Per germline, CDR1 SGHVS and CDR2 FNYEAQ. DNA of the CDR3: TGTGCCAGCAGCTCCAACACCCCTCAGGGGACGGAGACCCAGTACTTC. It translates to CASSSNTPQGTETQYF.

The V gene is TRBV5-1, the J gene TRBJ2-1, with 8 bases aligning to TRBD1. Germline V lookup: CDR1 SGHRS, CDR2 YFSETQ. This CDR3 is built from 13 residues. With 2 bases clipped from V and 6 bases from J, the junction kept 1 base outside the gene matches. CDR3 in amino acids: CASSFTGGNEQFF. The DNA of the CDR3 is TGCGCCAGCAGCTTTACAGGGGGCAATGAGCAGTTCTTC.

This chain connects TRBV7-8 to TRBJ1-3; D unresolved. Trimming cost V 3 bases and J 9 bases, with 9 bases left between them. The length of the CDR3 is 12 residues. Germline V gene lookup returns CDR1 SGHVS and CDR2 FQNEAQ. As DNA, the CDR3 is TGTGCCAGCAGCTTGGATAGGAGCACCATATATTTT. Translated, it gives CASSLDRSTIYF.

The chain joins TRBV27 to TRBJ1-2, with TRBD1 as a possible D gene (6 bases). This CDR3 has 15 residues. The V end was cut by 6 bases, the J end by 4 bases, with 18 bases between. CDR1 MNHEY and CDR2 SMNVEV come from the germline V gene (reference sequence). The CDR3 coding sequence is TGTGCCAGCAGGACCATACAGGGTAATGGCTATGGCTACACCTTC. This gives the protein CASRTIQGNGYGYTF.

V usage is TRBV5-1 and J usage is TRBJ1-1, with a weak D call TRBD1 (5 bases). The CDR3 consists of 14 residues. V dropped 4 bases and J dropped 1 base, with 11 bases sitting between them. Germline values: CDR1 SGHRS, CDR2 YFSETQ. This CDR3 is CASSPQGRNTEAFF. CDR3 sequence (DNA): TGCGCCAGCAGCCCGCAGGGCAGGAACACTGAAGCTTTCTTT. The full variable domain, with the rest looked up from reference TRBV5-1 and TRBJ1-1, is KAGVTQTPRYLIKTRGQQVTLSCSPISGHRSVSWYQQTPGQGLQFLFEYFSETQRNKGNFPGRFSGRQFSNSRSEMNVSTLELGDSALYLCASSPQGRNTEAFFGQGTRLTVV.

This clone was counted a single time. V usage is TRBV11-3 and J usage is TRBJ2-1; D is perhaps TRBD2 (6 bases). This CDR3 spans 14 amino acids. Trimming took 5 bases from V and 1 from J, leaving 9 bases between them. Germline CDR1 reads SGHNT; CDR2 reads YENEEA. The DNA for the CDR3 is TGTGCCAGCAGCAACGGGGGTTCCTACAATGAGCAGTTCTTC. Translating it yields CASSNGGSYNEQFF.

Turning to this clone: Other DNA sequences in this specimen translate into the identical CDR3. The V gene is TRBV11-2, the J gene TRBJ1-2, with D possibly TRBD1 on 5 matching bases. CDR1 and CDR2 from the germline V gene are SGHAT and FQNNGV. The CDR3 consists of 12 residues. The V end was cut by 3 bases, the J end by 8 bases, with 10 bases between. This chain's CDR3 is CASSFGGGGYTF. CDR3 bases: TGTGCCAGCAGCTTTGGGGGAGGGGGCTACACCTTC.

The genes are TRBV6-5 and TRBJ1-5, with a weak D call TRBD1 (5 bases). Germline-derived CDR1 and CDR2 are MNHEY and SVGAGI. The germline V and J ends were trimmed by 6 bases and 7 bases, with 19 bases remaining between them. This CDR3 has 15 amino acids. This chain's CDR3 is CASRKAGQSGQPQHF. For the CDR3, the DNA is TGTGCCAGCAGAAAGGCAGGGCAGAGCGGGCAGCCCCAGCATTTT.

Remarks on this clone: The same CDR3 can be traced to other DNA sequences in this sample. V is TRBV3-1 (or the pseudogene TRBV3-2) and J is TRBJ1-1; D perhaps matches TRBD1 (5 bases). Trimming left V 1 base short and J 0 bases short, with 9 bases between. This CDR3 region has 15 residues. Germline V gives CDR1 LGHDT, CDR2 YNNKEL (reference sequence). In DNA, the CDR3 is TGTGCCAGCAGCCAAGGAAGGGGAATGAACACTGAAGCTTTCTTT. This translates into CASSQGRGMNTEAFF.

This sequence joins TRBV28 and TRBJ2-7; D ambiguous. The CDR3 totals 14 residues. Germline values: CDR1 MDHEN, CDR2 SYDVKM. V was shortened by 5 bases and J by 2 bases, with 13 bases between the two germline ends. The CDR3 DNA is TGTGCCAGCAGTCCTCTCCTGAGGCCCTACGAGCAGTACTTC. As protein: CASSPLLRPYEQYF.

The chain joins TRBV10-3 to TRBJ2-6; the match to TRBD1 covers 10 bases. Per the germline V gene, CDR1 is ENHRY and CDR2 is SYGVKD. V lost 6 bases and J lost 1; bases outside the gene matches: 6. CDR3 size: 17 residues. For the CDR3, the DNA is TGTGCCATCAGGCCGGGACAGGGGCTTTCTGGGGCCAACGTCCTGACTTTC. It encodes CAIRPGQGLSGANVLTF.

This clone came up once. The J gene is TRBJ2-6, the V gene TRBV7-9, with D possibly matching TRBD1 (6 bases). CDR1 and CDR2 from the germline V gene are SEHNR and FQNEAQ (reference sequence). This CDR3 region has 18 residues. V was trimmed by 0 bases and J by 2 bases, leaving 14 bases between them. In DNA form, the CDR3 reads TGTGCCAGCAGCTTAGCCGGAAGGGGGATTGCTGGGGCCAACGTCCTGACTTTC. Translated: CASSLAGRGIAGANVLTF.

The V and J genes are TRBV6-2 or TRBV6-3 and TRBJ1-2; tentative D call: TRBD1 (5 bases). V dropped 6 bases and J dropped 4 bases, with 12 bases sitting between them. From germline, CDR1 is MNHEY and CDR2 SVGEGT. The CDR3 covers 13 residues. CDR3 in amino acids: CASSQQELYGYTF. The CDR3 DNA is TGTGCCAGCAGCCAACAGGAGCTCTATGGCTACACCTTC.

In this sample, this clone turned up once. The CDR3 reads CASSPLAGLTYNEQFF. CDR3 DNA sequence: TGTGCCAGCTCACCTTTAGCGGGATTGACCTACAATGAGCAGTTCTTC. J is TRBJ2-1 and V is TRBV18, with 8 bases fitting TRBD2. Trimming at V came to 3 bases and at J to 2 bases, leaving 6 bases not matched to a gene. In germline, CDR1 is KGHSH, CDR2 LQKENI. There are 16 residues in the CDR3.

This chain connects TRBV19 to TRBJ1-2, with D possibly matching TRBD1 (6 bases). Germline loops: CDR1 LNHDA, CDR2 SQIVND (reference sequence). V shed 3 bases and J shed 2 bases, with 10 bases lying between them. The CDR3 sequence is 14 residues long. CDR3 in amino acids: CASSMGQGNYGYTF. The CDR3 DNA reads as TGTGCCAGTAGTATGGGGCAGGGGAACTATGGCTACACCTTC.

The rearrangement links TRBV7-2 to TRBJ2-3; 10 positions agree with TRBD2. This CDR3 contains 15 residues. V shed 3 bases and J 1 base; nucleotides not matched to a gene: 1. Germline V gene lookup returns CDR1 SGHTA and CDR2 FQGNSA. The CDR3 bases are TGTGCCAGCAGCTTTACTAGCGGGGGCACAGATACGCAGTATTTT. This gives the protein CASSFTSGGTDTQYF.

The CDR3 loop reads CASRGTSVPDTQYF. In DNA form, the CDR3 reads TGTGCCAGCAGGGGGACTAGCGTCCCAGATACGCAGTATTTT. The chain combines TRBV2 with TRBJ2-3; the match to TRBD2 covers 10 bases. The CDR3 runs 14 residues. V lost 6 bases and J lost 4; bases outside the gene matches: 4. Germline V gives CDR1 SNHLY, CDR2 FYNNEI.

The chain uses TRBV28 and TRBJ1-3; D is unclear. The CDR3 runs to 13 residues. V was clipped by 6 bases and J by 0 bases, with 6 bases between them. The germline CDR1 and CDR2 sequences are MDHEN and SYDVKM. CDR3 sequence (DNA): TGTGCCAGCAGCTCCGGCTCTGGAAACACCATATATTTT. Its translation: CASSSGSGNTIYF.

The chain recombines TRBV14 with TRBJ1-2; maybe TRBD1 (5 bases). The CDR3 extends over 14 amino acids. With 4 bases removed from V and 4 bases from J, the gap between germline ends came to 13 bases. CDR1 SGHDN and CDR2 FVKESK come from the germline V gene. CDR3 nucleotides: TGTGCCAGCAGCCCCGACCTTAGGGGCTATGGCTACACCTTC. Its translation: CASSPDLRGYGYTF. The complete variable domain, with remaining parts taken from reference TRBV14 and TRBJ1-2, reads EAGVTQFPSHSVIEKGQTVTLRCDPISGHDNLYWYRRVMGKEIKFLLHFVKESKQDESGMPNNRFLAERTGGTYSTLKVQPAELEDSGVYFCASSPDLRGYGYTFGSGTRLTVV.